This record concerns one T cell receptor (beta chain) sequence. The antigen is undetermined. Using its own MiXCR run on the 5' RACE reads, TCRdb lists one record per CDR3 protein. The data show a few hundred thousand distinct CDR3 sequences, with about an eighth seen just once and about 4% held by the top ten. The data are from a study of identical twins. General study findings and limits: Models, which agreed with sharing between unrelated individuals, nonetheless underestimated the out-of-frame TCR alpha sharing seen in monozygotic twins.

V shed 4 bases and J shed 1 base, with 7 bases lying between them. CDR1 is MGHDK, CDR2 SYGVNS, per germline. The CDR3 contains 13 residues. These data were likewise used in another study, on yellow fever vaccine responses in identical twins.

Sequencing was done on a sample of memory (CD45RO+) T cells sorted from blood. This clonotype was obtained from a woman aged 18 to 35 in good health. The genes are TRBV25-1 and TRBJ1-1; no definite D call. CDR3 sequence: CASSVGRNTEAFF. In DNA form, the CDR3 reads TGTGCCAGCAGTGTGGGAAGGAACACTGAAGCTTTCTTT.